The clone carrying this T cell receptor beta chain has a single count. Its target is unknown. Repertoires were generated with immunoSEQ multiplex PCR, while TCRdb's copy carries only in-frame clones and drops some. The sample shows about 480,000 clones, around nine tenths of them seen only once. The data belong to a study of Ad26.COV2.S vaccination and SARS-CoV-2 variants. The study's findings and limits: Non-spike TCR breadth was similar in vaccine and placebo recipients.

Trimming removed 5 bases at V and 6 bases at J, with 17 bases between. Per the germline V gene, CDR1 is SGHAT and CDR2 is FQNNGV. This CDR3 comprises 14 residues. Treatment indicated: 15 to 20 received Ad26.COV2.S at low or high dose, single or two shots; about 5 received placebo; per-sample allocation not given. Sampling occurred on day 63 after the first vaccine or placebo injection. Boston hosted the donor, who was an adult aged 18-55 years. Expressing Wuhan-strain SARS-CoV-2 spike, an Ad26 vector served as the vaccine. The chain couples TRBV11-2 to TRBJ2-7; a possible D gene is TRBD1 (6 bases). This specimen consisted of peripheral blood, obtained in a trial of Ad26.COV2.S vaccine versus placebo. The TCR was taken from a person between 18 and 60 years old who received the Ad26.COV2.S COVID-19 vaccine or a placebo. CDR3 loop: CASSKTDRRGEQYF. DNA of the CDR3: TGTGCCAGCAGCAAAACAGACCGCAGGGGCGAGCAGTACTTC.